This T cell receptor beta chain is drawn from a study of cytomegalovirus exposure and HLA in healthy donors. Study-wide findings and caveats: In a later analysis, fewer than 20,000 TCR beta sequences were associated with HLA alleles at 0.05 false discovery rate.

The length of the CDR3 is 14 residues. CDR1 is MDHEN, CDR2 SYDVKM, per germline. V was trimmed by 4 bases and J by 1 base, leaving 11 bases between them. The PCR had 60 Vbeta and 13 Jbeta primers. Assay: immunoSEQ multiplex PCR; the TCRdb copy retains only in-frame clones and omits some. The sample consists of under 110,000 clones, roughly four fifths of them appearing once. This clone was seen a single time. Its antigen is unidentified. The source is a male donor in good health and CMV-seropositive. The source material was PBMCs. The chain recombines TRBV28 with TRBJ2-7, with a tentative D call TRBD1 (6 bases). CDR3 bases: TGTGCCAGCAGTTGGACCAGGGGTTCCTACGAGCAGTACTTC. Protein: CASSWTRGSYEQYF.